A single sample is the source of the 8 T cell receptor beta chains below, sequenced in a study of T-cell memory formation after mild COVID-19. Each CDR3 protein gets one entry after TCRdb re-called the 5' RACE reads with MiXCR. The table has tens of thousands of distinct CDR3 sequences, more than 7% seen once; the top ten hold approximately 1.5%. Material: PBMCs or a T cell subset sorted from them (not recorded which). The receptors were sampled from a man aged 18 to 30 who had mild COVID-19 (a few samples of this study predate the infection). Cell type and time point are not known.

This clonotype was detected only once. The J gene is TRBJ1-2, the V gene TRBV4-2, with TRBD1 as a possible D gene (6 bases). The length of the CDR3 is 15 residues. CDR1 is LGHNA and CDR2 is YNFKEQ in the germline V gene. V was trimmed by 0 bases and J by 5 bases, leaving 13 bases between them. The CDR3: CASSQEPGVVYGYTF. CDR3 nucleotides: TGTGCCAGCAGCCAAGAGCCAGGGGTTGTGTATGGCTACACCTTC.

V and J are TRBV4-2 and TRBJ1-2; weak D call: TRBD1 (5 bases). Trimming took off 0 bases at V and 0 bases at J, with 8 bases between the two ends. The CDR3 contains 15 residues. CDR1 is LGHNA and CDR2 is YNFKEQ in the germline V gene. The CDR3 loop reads CASSQDQGANYGYTF. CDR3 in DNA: TGTGCCAGCAGCCAAGATCAGGGTGCTAACTATGGCTACACCTTC.

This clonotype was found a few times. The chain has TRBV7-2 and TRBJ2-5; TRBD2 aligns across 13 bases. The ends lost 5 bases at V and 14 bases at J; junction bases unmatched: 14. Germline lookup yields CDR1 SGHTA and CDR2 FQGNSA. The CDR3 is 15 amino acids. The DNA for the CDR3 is TGTGCCAGCAGCAGAGGGGGGACTAGCGGGGTTCCCGGATACTTC. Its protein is CASSRGGTSGVPGYF.

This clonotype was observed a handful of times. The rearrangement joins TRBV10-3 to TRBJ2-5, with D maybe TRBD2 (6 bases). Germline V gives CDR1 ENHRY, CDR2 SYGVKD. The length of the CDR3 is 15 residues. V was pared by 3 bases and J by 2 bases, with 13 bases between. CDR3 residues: CAISDSRRGQETQYF. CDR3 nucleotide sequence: TGTGCCATCAGTGATTCCCGGAGGGGACAAGAGACCCAGTACTTC.

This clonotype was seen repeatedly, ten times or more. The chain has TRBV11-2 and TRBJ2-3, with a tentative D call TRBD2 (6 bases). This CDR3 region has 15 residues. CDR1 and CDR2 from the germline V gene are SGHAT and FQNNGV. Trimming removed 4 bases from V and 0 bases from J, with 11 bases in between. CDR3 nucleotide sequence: TGTGCCAGCAGCTACTGGGGGGATAGCACAGATACGCAGTATTTT. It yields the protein CASSYWGDSTDTQYF.

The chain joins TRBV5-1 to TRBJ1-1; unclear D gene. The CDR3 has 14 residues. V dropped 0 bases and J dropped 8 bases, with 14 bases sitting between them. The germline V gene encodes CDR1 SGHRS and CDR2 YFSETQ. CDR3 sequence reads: CASSLARAGREAFF. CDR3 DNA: TGCGCCAGCAGCTTGGCTAGGGCGGGAAGGGAAGCTTTCTTT.

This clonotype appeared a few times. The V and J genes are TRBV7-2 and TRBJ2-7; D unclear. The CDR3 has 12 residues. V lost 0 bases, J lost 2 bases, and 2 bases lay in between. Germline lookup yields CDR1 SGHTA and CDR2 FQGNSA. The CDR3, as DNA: TGTGCCAGCAGCTTAGCCCCCTACGAGCAGTACTTC. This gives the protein CASSLAPYEQYF. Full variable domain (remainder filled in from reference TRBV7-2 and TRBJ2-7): GAGVSQSPSNKVTEKGKDVELRCDPISGHTALYWYRQSLGQGLEFLIYFQGNSAPDKSGLPSDRFSAERTGGSVSTLTIQRTQQEDSAVYLCASSLAPYEQYFGPGTRLTVT.

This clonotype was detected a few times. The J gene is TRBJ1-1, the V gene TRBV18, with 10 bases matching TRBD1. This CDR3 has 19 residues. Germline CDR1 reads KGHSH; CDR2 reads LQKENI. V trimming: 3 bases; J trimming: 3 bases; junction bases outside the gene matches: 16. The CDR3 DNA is TGTGCCAGCTCACCCCCCCTAGGTTTCGGGACAGGGGACTACACTGAAGCTTTCTTT. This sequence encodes CASSPPLGFGTGDYTEAFF.